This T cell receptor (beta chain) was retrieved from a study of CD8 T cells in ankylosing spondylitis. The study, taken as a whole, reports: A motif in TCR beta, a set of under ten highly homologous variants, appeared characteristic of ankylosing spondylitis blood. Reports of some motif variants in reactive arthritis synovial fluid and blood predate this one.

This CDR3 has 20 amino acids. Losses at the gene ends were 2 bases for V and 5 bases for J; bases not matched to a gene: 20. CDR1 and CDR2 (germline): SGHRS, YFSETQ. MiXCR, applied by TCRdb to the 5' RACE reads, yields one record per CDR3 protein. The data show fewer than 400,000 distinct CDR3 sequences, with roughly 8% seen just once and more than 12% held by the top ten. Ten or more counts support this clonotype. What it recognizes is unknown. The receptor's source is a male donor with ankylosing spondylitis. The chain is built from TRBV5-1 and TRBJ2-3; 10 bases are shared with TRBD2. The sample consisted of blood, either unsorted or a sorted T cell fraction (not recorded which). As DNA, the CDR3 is TGCGCCAGCAGCTTTCCAAACAGGCTATACAGCGGGAGGGCCATAGATACGCAGTATTTT. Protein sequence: CASSFPNRLYSGRAIDTQYF.